This T cell receptor beta chain comes out of a study of cytomegalovirus exposure and HLA in healthy donors. V lost 1 base, J lost 4 bases, and 7 bases lay in between. Germline lookup yields CDR1 LNHDA and CDR2 SQIVND (reference sequence). The CDR3 has 13 residues. Concerning this clone itself: The antigen is undetermined.

Study-level findings and limits: After further analysis at a later stage, around 17,000 TCR beta sequences were associated with HLA alleles at 0.05 false discovery rate.

PCR involved 60 Vbeta and 13 Jbeta primers. Clones were sequenced by immunoSEQ multiplex PCR, and TCRdb holds only the in-frame ones, with some missing. The sample shows around 70,000 clones, about nine tenths of them seen only once. V gene TRBV19 combines with J gene TRBJ1-2; D not resolved. The material sequenced was PBMCs. The TCR originated in a woman aged 30 to 39 in good health and CMV-seronegative. The CDR3 coding sequence is TGTGCCAGTAGTATAGGTCACGGCTATGGCTACACCTTC. Its protein is CASSIGHGYGYTF.